These T cell receptor beta chains were read from a single sample in a study of blood T cells in healthy people across ages. A single record per CDR3 protein comes from TCRdb applying MiXCR to the 5' RACE reads. The sample has 700,000 or so distinct CDR3 sequences, around two fifths seen once. The sample consisted of blood. These receptors were taken from a man older than 75 in good health. Each CDR3 is given with its conserved first and last residue. Each record gives: V gene, J gene, D gene, CDR3 protein. The D gene is left open where the match is weak.

>TRBV7-2|TRBJ2-2|TRBD1
CASSQGQGWAGELFF
>TRBV6-2/TRBV6-3|TRBJ2-1|TRBD2
CASKRLGGNEQFF
>TRBV7-6|TRBJ2-1|TRBD2
CASSLRPVASGKQNEQFF
>TRBV6-4|TRBJ2-7|-
CASSPGPDSYEQYF
>TRBV6-2/TRBV6-3|TRBJ1-1|-
CASRQFRGMNTEAFF
>TRBV6-1|TRBJ2-3|TRBD2
CASSQLAGDHTDTQYF
>TRBV20-1|TRBJ2-5|-
CSARDRGFETQYF
>TRBV6-2/TRBV6-3|TRBJ1-5|TRBD1
CASSYGGQYSNQPQHF
>TRBV20-1|TRBJ2-3|TRBD1
CSASKPKTGTITDTQYF
>TRBV13|TRBJ2-2|-
CASRSRAGELFF